Below, 17 T cell receptor beta chains from the same sample are listed, as sequenced in a study of cytomegalovirus exposure and HLA in healthy donors. The primer mix had 60 Vbeta and 13 Jbeta primers. The method was immunoSEQ multiplex PCR; TCRdb's version includes in-frame clones alone and lacks a portion of them. This table has approximately 170,000 clones, 65% to 90% appearing once. Material for sequencing was PBMCs. These receptors were collected from a male donor in good health and CMV-seronegative.

This clone occurred a few times. The chain uses TRBV4-3 and TRBJ1-1; D uncertain. The ends were cut back, 2 bases at V and 0 bases at J, with 13 bases in the middle. The CDR3 runs to 16 residues. Looked up from germline, CDR1 is LGHNA and CDR2 is YSLEER. The CDR3 coding sequence is TGCGCCAGCAGCCAATTCACGCAGATTATGAACACTGAAGCTTTCTTT. Amino acids: CASSQFTQIMNTEAFF.

V gene TRBV5-1 combines with J gene TRBJ1-5, with TRBD1 matching over 7 bases. Germline CDR1 and CDR2: SGHRS and YFSETQ. The CDR3 contains 15 residues. Trimming cost V 2 bases and J 4 bases; bases outside gene matches: 6. The CDR3 DNA is TGCGCCAGCAGCTTAGGGGGCAGTGGGAATCAGCCCCAGCATTTT. It yields the protein CASSLGGSGNQPQHF.

V gene TRBV2 combines with J gene TRBJ2-1; the match to TRBD2 covers 11 bases. Trimming cost V 4 bases and J 6 bases; bases outside gene matches: 8. The CDR3 sequence is 16 residues long. Looked up from germline, CDR1 is SNHLY and CDR2 is FYNNEI. The chain's CDR3 is CASSVWAGTSGNEQFF. The CDR3 region has the DNA TGTGCCAGCAGTGTGTGGGCCGGGACTAGCGGCAATGAGCAGTTCTTC.

The J gene is TRBJ2-5, the V gene TRBV5-8, with TRBD2 identical over 8 bases. Germline V gene data show CDR1 as SGHTS and CDR2 as YDEGEE. V trimming: 7 bases; J trimming: 5 bases; junction bases outside the gene matches: 7. This CDR3 has 13 amino acids. CDR3 residues: CASGTLAGETQYF. CDR3 coding DNA: TGTGCCAGCGGAACTTTAGCGGGGGAGACCCAGTACTTC.

The V call is TRBV5-1, the J call TRBJ2-6, with 9 positions matching TRBD1. The CDR3 consists of 23 residues. Germline V gene sequence: CDR1 SGHRS, CDR2 YFSETQ. V shed 3 bases and J 0 bases; nucleotides not matched to a gene: 22. CDR3 region: CASSSRDRAEAVGVSSGANVLTF. CDR3 nucleotide sequence: TGCGCCAGCAGCTCAAGGGACAGGGCAGAAGCAGTGGGAGTGAGCTCTGGGGCCAACGTCCTGACTTTC.

The chain is built from TRBV18 and TRBJ2-7; 7 bases line up with TRBD1. This CDR3 comprises 14 residues. Germline CDR1 and CDR2: KGHSH and LQKENI. With V trimmed by 4 bases and J by 3 bases, 6 bases remained unmatched. CDR3 DNA: TGTGCCAGCTCACACGACAGGGTAGGCTACGAGCAGTACTTC. Encoded protein: CASSHDRVGYEQYF.

The chain recombines TRBV9 with TRBJ2-2, with TRBD2 matching 8 bases. CDR3 size: 16 residues. Germline loops: CDR1 SGDLS, CDR2 YYNGEE. With 4 bases clipped from V and 5 bases from J, the junction kept 10 bases outside the gene matches. The CDR3: CASSPPRGGMTGELFF. The CDR3 nucleotides read TGTGCCAGCAGCCCCCCCCGGGGGGGGATGACCGGGGAGCTGTTTTTT.

This clone occurred a few times. CDR3 in amino acids: CASSPQVRANTEAFF. The CDR3 DNA is TGCGCCAGCAGCCCCCAAGTCAGGGCAAACACTGAAGCTTTCTTT. This chain links TRBV4-1 with TRBJ1-1, with D perhaps matching TRBD1 (5 bases). Deletions cut 4 bases from V and 2 bases from J, with 14 bases between. Looked up from germline, CDR1 is MGHRA and CDR2 is YSYEKL. CDR3 size: 15 residues.

The rearrangement uses TRBV18 and TRBJ2-7; 7 positions agree with TRBD1. Unmatched junction bases numbered 4, after V lost 4 bases and J lost 4 bases. CDR1 is KGHSH, CDR2 LQKENI, per germline. The CDR3 totals 13 residues. Written as DNA, the CDR3 is TGTGCCAGCTCACGTGGGACAGCTTACGAGCAGTACTTC. This codes for CASSRGTAYEQYF.

Of note for this clone: Other DNA sequences in the same sample also yield this CDR3. This chain links TRBV5-1 with TRBJ2-6, with 11 positions matching TRBD1. The CDR3 totals 16 residues. Losses at the gene ends were 3 bases for V and 3 bases for J; bases not matched to a gene: 2. The germline gives CDR1 SGHRS, CDR2 YFSETQ. CDR3 sequence reads: CASSWTGGGGANVLTF. In DNA, the CDR3 is TGCGCCAGCAGCTGGACAGGGGGCGGTGGGGCCAACGTCCTGACTTTC. The whole variable domain, filled in from reference TRBV5-1 and TRBJ2-6, reads KAGVTQTPRYLIKTRGQQVTLSCSPISGHRSVSWYQQTPGQGLQFLFEYFSETQRNKGNFPGRFSGRQFSNSRSEMNVSTLELGDSALYLCASSWTGGGGANVLTFGAGSRLTVL.

The CDR3 is CASSLGGVGGARDTQYF. The CDR3 DNA reads as TGTGCCAGCAGCTTGGGGGGGGTTGGGGGGGCTAGGGATACGCAGTATTTT. The rearrangement uses TRBV5-4 and TRBJ2-3; D perhaps matches TRBD2 (7 bases). Germline assignment: CDR1 SGHNT and CDR2 YYREEE (reference sequence). This CDR3 comprises 17 residues. Between the trimmed V and J ends, which lost 0 bases and 6 bases, there was a span of 20 bases.

CDR3: CAISDNNEQFF. The CDR3, as DNA: TGTGCCATCAGTGATAACAATGAGCAGTTCTTC. The rearrangement uses TRBV10-3 and TRBJ2-1, with D unresolved. The ends were cut back, 3 bases at V and 5 bases at J, with 2 bases in the middle. Germline V gene sequence: CDR1 ENHRY, CDR2 SYGVKD. The CDR3 has 11 amino acids.

CDR3 sequence: CASSQVAGQNYNEQFF. CDR3 in DNA: TGTGCCAGCAGCCAAGTAGCCGGACAGAACTACAATGAGCAGTTCTTC. The gene calls are TRBV4-2 and TRBJ2-1; perhaps TRBD1 as D (6 bases). The CDR3 has 16 amino acids. The germline CDR1 and CDR2 sequences are LGHNA and YNFKEQ. The V end was cut by 1 base, the J end by 3 bases, with 13 bases between.

The chain employs TRBV11-2 and TRBJ2-5; D is unclear. With 2 bases removed from V and 7 bases from J, the gap between germline ends came to 14 bases. This CDR3 region has 14 residues. Germline CDR1 SGHAT, CDR2 FQNNGV. The CDR3 region has the DNA TGTGCCAGCAGCTTATCGACTCTCCCGGGGACCCAGTACTTC. Residues: CASSLSTLPGTQYF.

The chain has TRBV7-2 and TRBJ2-5, with 12 bases fitting TRBD2. This CDR3 region has 17 residues. From germline, CDR1 is SGHTA and CDR2 FQGNSA. V was pared by 2 bases and J by 5 bases, with 9 bases of the junction left unmatched. The DNA of the CDR3 is TGTGCCAGCAGCTTAAGGCTAGCGGGGGGGCCACGGGAGACCCAGTACTTC. Encoded protein: CASSLRLAGGPRETQYF. The full variable domain, completed using reference TRBV7-2 and TRBJ2-5, is GAGVSQSPSNKVTEKGKDVELRCDPISGHTALYWYRQSLGQGLEFLIYFQGNSAPDKSGLPSDRFSAERTGGSVSTLTIQRTQQEDSAVYLCASSLRLAGGPRETQYFGPGTRLLVL.

This chain joins TRBV18 and TRBJ2-1; 7 nucleotides agree with TRBD1. This CDR3 is 19 amino acids long. Per the germline V gene, CDR1 is KGHSH and CDR2 is LQKENI. V gave up 0 bases and J gave up 1 base; unmatched junction bases: 12. CDR3 residues: CASSPPLPHRTGSYNEQFF. As DNA, the CDR3 is TGTGCCAGCTCACCACCCTTACCCCACCGGACAGGTTCCTACAATGAGCAGTTCTTC. The complete variable domain, with remaining parts taken from reference TRBV18 and TRBJ2-1, reads NAGVMQNPRHLVRRRGQEARLRCSPMKGHSHVYWYRQLPEEGLKFMVYLQKENIIDESGMPKERFSAEFPKEGPSILRIQQVVRGDSAAYFCASSPPLPHRTGSYNEQFFGPGTRLTVL.

The CDR3 protein is CASSMFRRGGNNEQFF. In DNA, the CDR3 is TGTGCCAGTAGTATGTTCCGGCGGGGGGGGAACAATGAGCAGTTCTTC. The chain joins TRBV19 to TRBJ2-1; 9 bases align to TRBD2. This CDR3 region has 16 residues. The V and J ends lost 3 bases and 5 bases, in that order; junction bases with no gene match: 8. Germline V CDR1 and CDR2: LNHDA, SQIVND (reference sequence).